The sequence of this T cell receptor beta chain was determined in a study of blood T cell repertoires in COVID-19 (dated by TCRdb to about 2020). Context from the whole study: Samples covering the acute and convalescent phases of COVID-19 were provided by collaborators in the United States, Italy and Spain. Subjects who had been exposed to COVID-19, were actively infected with it, or had recovered from it provided the deeply sampled blood TCRbeta repertoires that made up the dataset. The repertoires were released in a freely available public database meant as a resource for research on the immune response to SARS-CoV-2. The material from the prospective study consisted of cDNA or gDNA derived from T cells, B-cell-depleted T cells, or PBMCs. Where available, HLA class I and class II types were obtained from metadata supplied by the sample provider rather than from assay-based typing. The samples were drawn from two sources: the first 160 participants of the ongoing ImmuneRACE study, and 950 to 1,500 subjects contributed by 6 global collaborators. Nearly every sample came with metadata listing a de-identified subject ID, COVID-19 status, age in years and sex.

TCRbeta CDR3 regions were amplified from genomic DNA using the immunoSEQ Assay, a bias-controlled multiplex PCR. For the original study's pipeline: The number of nucleated cells in each sample was estimated from the amplification of reference gene primers within the assay. Sequence reads were collapsed and filtered to measure the absolute abundance of every unique TCRbeta CDR3 rearrangement. For each sample, productive Simpson clonality was calculated as the square root of Simpson's diversity index across productive rearrangements. TCRdb obtained this table from immuneACCESS and retained in-frame rearrangements with V and J assigned. These tables miss some clones; where compared with another copy, unresolved V genes account for less than half of the shortfall, and the remainder is unexplained. The V and J calls and clone size come from that table; D and trimming were worked out from the DNA. Across this sample there are tens of thousands of clones, with around nine tenths seen only once. 15% to 20% of the sample lies in the top ten.

Trimmed from V: 4 bases; trimmed from J: 4 bases; junction bases lacking a gene match: 6. CDR3 length: 14 amino acids, cysteine to phenylalanine. Only CDR3 DNA is held: 42 bases, read in frame from base 1. The germline V gene gives CDR1 as MDHEN and CDR2 as SYDVKM. This clone was observed a single time. Its antigen specificity is not known. No per-base quality is available; no much larger clone lies one base away. Each collaborating institution followed its own protocols to collect whole blood in K2EDTA tubes. For TCRbeta analysis, collaborators shipped samples in one of three forms: frozen whole blood, isolated PBMCs, or DNA extracted from either of those sample types. Study-wide conclusions, independent of this receptor: The amount of clinical and demographic metadata varied by source and participant and was provided uncurated.

Sequenced sample: peripheral blood. This TCR was recovered from a woman of 80 years or more with acute or convalescent COVID-19. The receptor chain draws on TRBV28 and TRBJ1-1, and TRBD1 aligns with 7 junction nucleotides. The CDR3 is CASSSGGKGTEAFF. Read as DNA, the sequence is TGTGCCAGCAGTTCAGGGGGTAAGGGCACTGAAGCTTTCTTT.